This T cell receptor beta chain was identified in a study of T cell repertoires in urothelial bladder cancer (dated by TCRdb to the late 2010s). Some background on the complete study: Of the approximately 12 resected lesions, three were clinical stage cT0, three were cTa, three were cT1 and three were cT2 or greater. TCR repertoire clonality in bladder tumors was compared with TCR repertoire clonality in benign bladder inflammation. Around 12 patients who had bladder lesions and were undergoing transurethral resection were prospectively identified. Eleven to twelve resected bladder lesions, made up of urothelial carcinoma (UC+) and benign (UC-) specimens, were studied. Results and caveats for the whole study, not just this receptor: A median tumor infiltrating lymphocyte percentage of roughly 2% was observed in carcinoma specimens, compared with 9.5% to 15% in benign specimens. Urothelial carcinoma specimens had a median of 5,569 T cells, fewer than the median of approximately 27,000 seen in benign specimens. In carcinoma specimens a single T-cell clone made up as much as 17% of infiltrating lymphocytes, compared with 2% in benign specimens.

Of note for this clone: Its antigen remains unidentified. No base-level quality is on record; no much larger clone is a single base apart.

Bladder lesion specimens were obtained at transurethral resection and were stored at -80C. DNA was isolated from the bladder specimens obtained at transurethral resection. The immunoSEQ assay was used to sequence the CDR3 region of the TCR beta chain. On the study's bioinformatics: For each specimen, the T-cell fraction, clonal dominance, and maximum TCR clone frequency were calculated. What TCRdb holds here is the immuneACCESS table cut down to in-frame rearrangements. Part of the clones is not present; checked against another copy, under half of the missing clones reflect an unresolved V gene, and the others are unexplained. The V and J calls and clone size are taken from that table; D and trimming were inferred from the DNA. Counted in this sample were approximately 2,000 clones; around 76% of them appeared once. About 9.4% of the sample goes to the ten largest clones. Input material: tumor-infiltrating cells from bladder cancer. This clonotype originated in a human donor with urothelial carcinoma.

Read as DNA, the sequence is TGTGCCAGCAGCGACAGGGGGCCGGGCGAGCAGTACTTC. It is translated as CASSDRGPGEQYF. The chain links TRBV2 with TRBJ2-7, with TRBD1 identical over 10 junction bases. Taken from cysteine to phenylalanine, the CDR3 has 13 residues. Of all the DNA, just the CDR3 is kept, 39 bases in frame from base 1. CDR1 and CDR2, per the germline V gene, are SNHLY and FYNNEI. Relative to germline, V is missing 6 bases and J is missing 6 bases, with 5 bases of the junction outside any gene match.